The 14 T cell receptor beta chains in this list originate from one sample, sequenced in a study of T cell repertoires in cytomegalovirus infection. TCRdb reanalysed the reads using MiXCR and keeps one entry per CDR3 protein. The sample records 270,000 or so distinct CDR3 sequences, 15% to 20% being singletons. The specimen sequenced was CD8+ T cells from PBMCs. These receptors were taken from a human donor in good health (CMV status not recorded). Some clones in this sample may be carry-over from other donors' samples.

This clonotype was detected many times. The V and J genes are TRBV19 and TRBJ2-2; D might be TRBD1 (6 bases). The germline gives CDR1 LNHDA, CDR2 SQIVND (reference sequence). This CDR3 region has 14 residues. V lost 9 bases to trimming and J lost 0 bases, with 11 bases between them. The chain's CDR3 is CASEGQTNTGELFF. CDR3 sequence (DNA): TGTGCCAGCGAAGGACAGACGAACACCGGGGAGCTGTTTTTT. The full variable domain, completed using reference TRBV19 and TRBJ2-2, is DGGITQSPKYLFRKEGQNVTLSCEQNLNHDAMYWYRQDPGQGLRLIYYSQIVNDFQKGDIAEGYSVSREKKESFPLTVTSAQKNPTAFYLCASEGQTNTGELFFGEGSRLTVL.

This chain connects TRBV7-3 to TRBJ2-2; D may be TRBD1 (6 bases). The V and J ends lost 5 bases and 6 bases respectively, with 13 bases between them. The CDR3 runs 14 residues. Germline V lookup: CDR1 SGHTA, CDR2 FQGTGA. In DNA form, the CDR3 reads TGTGCCAGCAGCCCCCTCAGGACAGCCGGGGAGCTGTTTTTT. This codes for CASSPLRTAGELFF.

This clonotype was found many times. The chain combines TRBV28 with TRBJ2-1, with 12 bases lining up with TRBD2. The CDR3 is 15 amino acids. Losses at the gene ends were 3 bases for V and 7 bases for J; bases not matched to a gene: 4. CDR1 and CDR2 (germline): MDHEN, SYDVKM. The CDR3 DNA reads TGTGCCAGCAGTTTCCTAGCGGGGGGGATTAATGAGCAGTTCTTC. Translated: CASSFLAGGINEQFF.

The sample holds many counts of this clonotype. The genes are TRBV7-2 and TRBJ2-5; no definite D call. The CDR3 has 13 amino acids. V was cut by 1 base and J by 8 bases, with 11 bases left in between. The germline V gene has CDR1 SGHTA and CDR2 FQGNSA. CDR3 in DNA: TGTGCCAGCAGCTTAGTTCCAGTTGAAACCCAGTACTTC. It is translated as CASSLVPVETQYF. The whole variable domain, remainder taken from reference TRBV7-2 and TRBJ2-5, is GAGVSQSPSNKVTEKGKDVELRCDPISGHTALYWYRQSLGQGLEFLIYFQGNSAPDKSGLPSDRFSAERTGGSVSTLTIQRTQQEDSAVYLCASSLVPVETQYFGPGTRLLVL.

The chain recombines TRBV13 with TRBJ2-7; 9 bases are shared with TRBD1. This CDR3 has 15 amino acids. Per the germline V gene, CDR1 is PRHDT and CDR2 is FYEKMQ (reference sequence). With V trimmed by 5 bases and J by 3 bases, 8 bases remained unmatched. For the CDR3, the DNA is TGTGCCAGCAGCCCGCCGGGACAGGGTGTCTACGAGCAGTACTTC. Protein: CASSPPGQGVYEQYF.

In this sample, this clonotype turned up a few times. The chain's CDR3 is CASTGAGPASYEQYF. DNA of the CDR3: TGTGCCAGCACCGGGGCGGGACCGGCATCCTACGAGCAGTACTTC. J is TRBJ2-7 and V is TRBV7-9; D perhaps matches TRBD2 (6 bases). CDR1 and CDR2 from the germline V gene are SEHNR and FQNEAQ (reference sequence). V was shortened by 7 bases and J by 1 base, with 17 bases between the two germline ends. The CDR3 length is 15 residues.

This clonotype was observed at least ten times. The chain is built from TRBV7-9 and TRBJ2-4, with 12 bases fitting TRBD2. Germline CDR1 and CDR2: SEHNR and FQNEAQ (reference sequence). The CDR3 has 19 residues. The V segment lost 4 bases and the J segment 6 bases; nucleotides outside the gene matches: 16. As DNA, the CDR3 is TGTGCCAGCAGCTCACCGAAGCTACCGACTAGCGGGGGTAGAAACATTCAGTACTTC. This sequence encodes CASSSPKLPTSGGRNIQYF.

This clonotype turned up a few times. V is TRBV29-1 and J is TRBJ2-7; D remains ambiguous. The germline V gene encodes CDR1 SQVTM and CDR2 ANQGSEA. The V gene lost 4 bases and the J gene lost 3 bases, with 16 bases spanning the gap. The CDR3 is 14 amino acids. For the CDR3, the DNA is TGCAGCGTTGGGGCTAGTACCTTCGGCTACGAGCAGTACTTC. Protein product: CSVGASTFGYEQYF.

The genes are TRBV4-1 and TRBJ1-5; TRBD1 matches 10 bases. From germline, CDR1 is MGHRA and CDR2 YSYEKL. V lost 1 base to trimming and J lost 6 bases; unmatched junction nucleotides: 6. This CDR3 contains 16 residues. The CDR3 region is CASSQADRGSGQPQHF. CDR3 DNA sequence: TGCGCCAGCAGCCAAGCGGACAGGGGGTCCGGTCAGCCCCAGCATTTT.

This clonotype was seen many times. The rearrangement uses TRBV7-2 and TRBJ1-6, with no clear D. Trimming removed 4 bases at V and 0 bases at J, with 10 bases between. In germline, CDR1 is SGHTA, CDR2 FQGNSA. The CDR3 totals 16 residues. CDR3 in amino acids: CASSSPLSSYNSPLHF. As DNA, the CDR3 is TGTGCCAGCAGCTCTCCACTTAGCTCCTATAATTCACCCCTCCACTTT.

In DNA, the CDR3 is TGTGCCAGCAGTGTAATCGGCGTCGGGACCCAGTACTTC. Encoded protein: CASSVIGVGTQYF. The chain is built from TRBV6-5 and TRBJ2-5; D unclear. The V gene lost 5 bases and the J gene lost 7 bases, with 14 bases spanning the gap. This CDR3 has 13 residues. CDR1 is MNHEY, CDR2 SVGAGI, per germline.

The table lists this clonotype with many counts. J is TRBJ2-6 and V is TRBV6-2 or TRBV6-3; TRBD2 might be the D (6 bases). CDR3 length: 16 amino acids. CDR1 and CDR2 (germline): MNHEY, SVGEGT. V was clipped by 6 bases and J by 0 bases, with 12 bases between them. The CDR3 DNA reads as TGTGCCAGCAGCCCGAACGGGGGCTCTGGGGCCAACGTCCTGACTTTC. Its protein is CASSPNGGSGANVLTF.

This clonotype was observed at least ten times. The V call is TRBV6-2 or TRBV6-3, the J call TRBJ1-2, with 9 bases aligning to TRBD1. Germline assignment: CDR1 MNHEY and CDR2 SVGEGT. Trimming took 7 bases from V and 4 from J; bases not matched to a gene: 7. The CDR3 runs to 14 residues. CDR3 coding DNA: TGTGCCAGCATTCTCGGACAGGGGAGCTATGGCTACACCTTC. This encodes CASILGQGSYGYTF.

This clonotype turned up a few times. The chain links TRBV29-1 to TRBJ1-2; D remains ambiguous. V was trimmed by 3 bases and J by 3 bases, leaving 11 bases between them. Germline V gives CDR1 SQVTM, CDR2 ANQGSEA. The CDR3 is made up of 13 amino acids. The CDR3, as DNA: TGCAGCGTTGATGTGTCCGGGTACTATGGCTACACCTTC. Translating it yields CSVDVSGYYGYTF.